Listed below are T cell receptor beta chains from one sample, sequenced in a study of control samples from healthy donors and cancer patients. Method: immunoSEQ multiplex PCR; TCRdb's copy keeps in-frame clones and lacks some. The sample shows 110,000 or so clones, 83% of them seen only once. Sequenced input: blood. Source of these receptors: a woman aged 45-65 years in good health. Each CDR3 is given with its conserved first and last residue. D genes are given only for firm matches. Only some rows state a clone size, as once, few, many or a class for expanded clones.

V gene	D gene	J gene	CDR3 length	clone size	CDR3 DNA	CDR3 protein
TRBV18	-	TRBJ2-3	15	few	TGTGCCAGCTCTCTGGGGGGGGGCGGCACAGATACGCAGTATTTT	CASSLGGGGTDTQYF
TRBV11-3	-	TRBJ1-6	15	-	TGTGCCAGCAGCCCAGAGGCGGGTCTTAATTCACCCCTCCACTTT	CASSPEAGLNSPLHF
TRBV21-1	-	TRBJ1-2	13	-	TGTGCCAGCAGCCCCAGACAAGGCTACTATTACACCTTC	CASSPRQGYYYTF
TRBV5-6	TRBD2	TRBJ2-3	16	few	TGTGCCAGCAGCCCGATAGCGGGGGGGCAGGCAGATACGCAGTATTTT	CASSPIAGGQADTQYF
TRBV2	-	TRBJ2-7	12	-	TGTGCCAGCAGTCGACAGACCTACGAGCAGTACTTC	CASSRQTYEQYF
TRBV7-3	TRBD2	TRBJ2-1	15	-	TGTGCCAGCAGCTTAGGTCGCGGGAGTGTAGATGAGCAGTTCTTC	CASSLGRGSVDEQFF
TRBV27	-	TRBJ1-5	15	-	TGTGCCAGCAGCACCCAAGGGTCAGGGTCTCAGGCCCAGCATTTT	CASSTQGSGSQAQHF
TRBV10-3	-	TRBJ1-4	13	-	TGTGCCATCAGTGGGACAGCTAATGAAAAACTGTTTTTT	CAISGTANEKLFF
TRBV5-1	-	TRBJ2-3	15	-	TGCGCCAGCAGCTCTTCAGGGTCTGGCACAGATACGCAGTATTTT	CASSSSGSGTDTQYF
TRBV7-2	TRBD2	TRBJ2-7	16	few	TGTGCCAGCAGCTTTTATACTAGCGGGAGGCAGCCCGAGCAGTACTTC	CASSFYTSGRQPEQYF
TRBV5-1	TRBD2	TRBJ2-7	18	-	TGCGCCAGCAGCTTGGCCGGTCCAGAGGCGGGAGTGGCGGACGAGCAGTACTTC	CASSLAGPEAGVADEQYF
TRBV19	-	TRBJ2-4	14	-	TGTGCCAGTAGTGACAAACTAGCCAAAAACATTCAGTACTTC	CASSDKLAKNIQYF
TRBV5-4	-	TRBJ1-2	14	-	TGTGCCAGCAGCTTTTCAGGTACTGACTATGGCTACACCTTC	CASSFSGTDYGYTF
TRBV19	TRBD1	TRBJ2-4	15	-	TGTGCCAGTAGTATAGAACAGGGGGCTAGACGCGTTCAGTACTTC	CASSIEQGARRVQYF
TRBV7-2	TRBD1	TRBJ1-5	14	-	TGTGCCAGCAGCCCCCCCGGAGGGGGCCAGCCCCAGCATTTT	CASSPPGGGQPQHF
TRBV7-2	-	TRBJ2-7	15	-	TGTGCCAGCAGCTTACAGGTCCAGGGTCGGCGCGAGCAGTACTTC	CASSLQVQGRREQYF
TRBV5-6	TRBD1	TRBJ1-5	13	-	TGTGCCAGCAGCTTACAGGGGAATCAGCCCCAGCATTTT	CASSLQGNQPQHF
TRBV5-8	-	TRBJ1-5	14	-	TGTGCCAGCAGCAAGGCCCTGGTCGGTCAGCCCCAGCATTTT	CASSKALVGQPQHF
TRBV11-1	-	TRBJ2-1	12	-	TGTGCCAGCAGCTTAGACGGCAATGAGCAGTTCTTC	CASSLDGNEQFF
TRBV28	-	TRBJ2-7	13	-	TGTGCCAGCAGTTCCCCTCCTCCTTACGAGCAGTACTTC	CASSSPPPYEQYF
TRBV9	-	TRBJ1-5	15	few	TGTGCCAGCAGCGTAGGCGGAGTTAGCAATCAGCCCCAGCATTTT	CASSVGGVSNQPQHF
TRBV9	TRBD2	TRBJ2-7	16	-	TGTGCCAGCAGCGTATCGACTAGCGGGGGCCCCTACGAGCAGTACTTC	CASSVSTSGGPYEQYF
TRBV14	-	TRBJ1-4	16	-	TGTGCCAGCAGCCAAGACCAATCCACAACTAATGAAAAACTGTTTTTT	CASSQDQSTTNEKLFF
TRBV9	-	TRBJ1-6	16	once	TGTGCCAGCAGCGTAGAGGGAAGGAATAGTAATTCACCCCTCCACTTT	CASSVEGRNSNSPLHF
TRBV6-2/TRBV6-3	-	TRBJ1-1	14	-	TGTGCCAGCAGCAACCCGTTTCCCAGCAATGAAGCTTTCTTT	CASSNPFPSNEAFF
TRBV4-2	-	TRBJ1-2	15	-	TGTGCCAGCAGCCAAGCGATAATCCAACTGGGTGGCTACACCTTC	CASSQAIIQLGGYTF
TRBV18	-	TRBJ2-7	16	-	TGTGCCAGCTCACCCCGTGGCCAGGGGTCGACGAACGAGCAGTACTTC	CASSPRGQGSTNEQYF
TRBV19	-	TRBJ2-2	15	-	TGTGCCAGTACTGACCCGGGTACGAACACCGGGGAGCTGTTTTTT	CASTDPGTNTGELFF
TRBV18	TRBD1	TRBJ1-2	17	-	TGTGCCAGCTCACCTCTTCCGGGGACAGGGAATGACGATGGCTACACCTTC	CASSPLPGTGNDDGYTF
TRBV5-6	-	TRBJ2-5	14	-	TGTGCCAGCAGCGGACACAGGTACCAAGAGACCCAGTACTTC	CASSGHRYQETQYF
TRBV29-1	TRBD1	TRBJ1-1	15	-	TGCAGCGTTGGGTCCCCGGGACAGGTGAACACTGAAGCTTTCTTT	CSVGSPGQVNTEAFF
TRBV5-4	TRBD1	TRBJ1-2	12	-	TGTGCCAGCAGCCGGACAGGGCGAGGCTACACCTTC	CASSRTGRGYTF
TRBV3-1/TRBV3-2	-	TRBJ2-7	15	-	TGTGCCAGCAGCCAAGAACAGGGAGGGCCTTACGAGCAGTACTTC	CASSQEQGGPYEQYF
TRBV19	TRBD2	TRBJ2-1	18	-	TGTGCCAGTAGTGGTGGTCGACTAGCGGGGGCCTCCTACAATGAGCAGTTCTTC	CASSGGRLAGASYNEQFF
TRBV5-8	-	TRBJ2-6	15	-	TGTGCCAGCAGCTTGGGCCTTGCGGGGGCCAACGTCCTGACTTTC	CASSLGLAGANVLTF
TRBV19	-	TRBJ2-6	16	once	TGTGCCAGTAGTATTCGTACCTTCTCTGGGGCCAACGTCCTGACTTTC	CASSIRTFSGANVLTF
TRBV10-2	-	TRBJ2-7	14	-	TGCGCCAGCACTGGTGACCGAAAGGACTACGAGCAGTACTTC	CASTGDRKDYEQYF
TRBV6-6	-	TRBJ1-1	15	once	TGTGCCAGCAGTCGCTCGACAGACAGGAACACTGAAGCTTTCTTT	CASSRSTDRNTEAFF
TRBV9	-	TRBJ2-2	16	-	TGTGCCAGCAGCGACGACAGGGGCGGGGGGACCGGGGAGCTGTTTTTT	CASSDDRGGGTGELFF
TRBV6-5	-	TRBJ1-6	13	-	TGTGCCAGCAGTTACTCGCGGAATTCACCCCTCCACTTT	CASSYSRNSPLHF
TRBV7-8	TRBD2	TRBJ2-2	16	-	TGTGCCAGCAGCTCCCATAGCGGGAGGGAGACCGGGGAGCTGTTTTTT	CASSSHSGRETGELFF
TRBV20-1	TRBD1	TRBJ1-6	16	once	TGCAGTGCTAGTCCAGGGGGGTTCGGAAAAAATTCACCCCTCCACTTT	CSASPGGFGKNSPLHF
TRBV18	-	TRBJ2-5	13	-	TGTGCCAGCTCACTAGACATTCAAGAGACCCAGTACTTC	CASSLDIQETQYF
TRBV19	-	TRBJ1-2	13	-	TGTGCCAGCCAGGGACACCTCAACTATGGCTACACCTTC	CASQGHLNYGYTF
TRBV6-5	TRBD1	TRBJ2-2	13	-	TGTGCCAGCGCAGACAGGGGGACCGGGGAGCTGTTTTTT	CASADRGTGELFF
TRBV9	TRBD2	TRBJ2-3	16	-	TGTGCCAGCAGCGACGGACTAGCGGGAAACACAGATACGCAGTATTTT	CASSDGLAGNTDTQYF
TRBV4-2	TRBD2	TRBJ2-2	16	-	TGTGCCAGCTCAACAACCGGGACTAGCCCCACCGGGGAGCTGTTTTTT	CASSTTGTSPTGELFF
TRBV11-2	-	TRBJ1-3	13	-	TGTGCCACCCCACATCTCTCTGGAAACACCATATATTTT	CATPHLSGNTIYF
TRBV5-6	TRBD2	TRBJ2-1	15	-	TGTGCCAGCAGCCTAGCGGGAGGGCCTAACAATGAGCAGTTCTTC	CASSLAGGPNNEQFF
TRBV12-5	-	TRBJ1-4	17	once	TGTGCTAGTGGTCAATCGACAGGAATTGCAACTAATGAAAAACTGTTTTTT	CASGQSTGIATNEKLFF
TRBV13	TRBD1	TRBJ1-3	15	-	TGTGCCAGCAGCTTTGGACAGGGACCCGGAAACACCATATATTTT	CASSFGQGPGNTIYF
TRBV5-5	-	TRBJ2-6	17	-	TGTGCCAGCAGCTTCGTATTAAGTGGGCCTGGGGCCAACGTCCTGACTTTC	CASSFVLSGPGANVLTF
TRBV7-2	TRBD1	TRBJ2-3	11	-	TGTGCCAGCAGCTTAAGGGACAGGCAGTATTTT	CASSLRDRQYF
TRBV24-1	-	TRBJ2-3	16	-	TGTGCCACCAGTGATTGGGGGATCGGGCCCACAGATACGCAGTATTTT	CATSDWGIGPTDTQYF
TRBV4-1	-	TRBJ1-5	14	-	TGCGCCAGCAGCCAAGGGCAGGGTGATCAGCCCCAGCATTTT	CASSQGQGDQPQHF
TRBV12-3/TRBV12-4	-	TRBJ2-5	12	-	TGTGCCAGCAGTTCCCTTCCCGAGACCCAGTACTTC	CASSSLPETQYF
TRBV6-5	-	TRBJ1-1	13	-	TGTGCCAGCGGCGGTAACCTGAACACTGAAGCTTTCTTT	CASGGNLNTEAFF